These 31 T cell receptor beta chains came from one sample sequenced in a study of control samples from healthy donors and cancer patients. Clones were sequenced by immunoSEQ multiplex PCR, and TCRdb holds only the in-frame ones, with some missing. The sample yields about 120,000 clones, about 93% seen once. The sequenced sample consisted of blood. Receptors originate from a man aged 30 to 45 in good health.

This chain joins TRBV19 and TRBJ1-2; TRBD1 aligns across 9 bases. The V gene's germline CDR1 is LNHDA and CDR2 SQIVND (reference sequence). There are 13 residues in the CDR3. V dropped 3 bases and J dropped 4; count of bases not matched to a gene: 0. The CDR3 DNA follows: TGTGCCAGTAGTATGGGACAGGGCTATGGCTACACCTTC. Translating it yields CASSMGQGYGYTF. Supplemented by reference TRBV19 and TRBJ1-2, the full variable domain reads DGGITQSPKYLFRKEGQNVTLSCEQNLNHDAMYWYRQDPGQGLRLIYYSQIVNDFQKGDIAEGYSVSREKKESFPLTVTSAQKNPTAFYLCASSMGQGYGYTFGSGTRLTVV.

The CDR3 bases are TGCGCCAGCAGCCAAGACTCGGGCAGCTCCTATAATTCACCCCTCCACTTT. Its protein product is CASSQDSGSSYNSPLHF. V is TRBV4-1 and J is TRBJ1-6; D is undetermined. This CDR3 has 17 residues. Trimming took 0 bases from V and 0 from J, leaving 9 bases between them. Germline-derived CDR1 and CDR2 are MGHRA and YSYEKL.

CDR3 region: CASSVGLSYEQYV. The CDR3 region has the DNA TGTGCCAGCTCCGTGGGGCTCTCCTACGAGCAGTACGTC. This rearrangement joins TRBV7-2 to TRBJ2-7; a possible D gene is TRBD1 (5 bases). V was clipped by 8 bases and J by 0 bases, with 11 bases between them. Germline assignment: CDR1 SGHTA and CDR2 FQGNSA. The CDR3 extends over 13 amino acids.

The rearrangement joins TRBV11-2 to TRBJ1-2; D gene unclear. The CDR3 runs to 17 residues. Trimming shortened V by 5 bases and J by 4 bases, and 23 bases separated the two germline ends. Germline loops: CDR1 SGHAT, CDR2 FQNNGV. CDR3 sequence: CASSVASGEGSSYGYTF. The CDR3 DNA is TGTGCCAGCAGCGTCGCCTCGGGAGAAGGGTCGTCCTATGGCTACACCTTC.

CDR3 DNA: TGTGCCAGCTCACCCGGACAGGGGGCGGAAGGCTACACCTTC. Translation: CASSPGQGAEGYTF. V usage is TRBV18 and J usage is TRBJ1-2, with 11 bases identical to TRBD1. V dropped 3 bases and J dropped 8; count of bases not matched to a gene: 5. This CDR3 has 14 amino acids. Germline CDR1 and CDR2: KGHSH and LQKENI. The full variable domain, with the rest looked up from reference TRBV18 and TRBJ1-2, is NAGVMQNPRHLVRRRGQEARLRCSPMKGHSHVYWYRQLPEEGLKFMVYLQKENIIDESGMPKERFSAEFPKEGPSILRIQQVVRGDSAAYFCASSPGQGAEGYTFGSGTRLTVV.

This sequence joins TRBV2 and TRBJ1-1, with D tentatively TRBD1 (5 bases). There are 13 residues in the CDR3. V lost 4 bases and J 4 bases, leaving 10 bases between the germline ends. Germline loops: CDR1 SNHLY, CDR2 FYNNEI. CDR3 residues: CASSVRGPTEAFF. DNA of the CDR3: TGTGCCAGCAGTGTTCGGGGCCCCACTGAAGCTTTCTTT.

To note about this clone: Other DNA sequences in the sample encode the same CDR3. The chain employs TRBV5-1 and TRBJ2-7; D is uncertain. Germline V gene lookup returns CDR1 SGHRS and CDR2 YFSETQ. V was shortened by 0 bases and J by 0 bases, with 7 bases between the two germline ends. CDR3 length equals 14 residues. The CDR3 loop reads CASSLGGLSYEQYV. The CDR3, as DNA: TGCGCCAGCAGCTTGGGAGGCCTCTCCTACGAGCAGTACGTC.

The V call is TRBV11-2, the J call TRBJ1-6, with 11 bases lining up with TRBD1. The CDR3 is 17 residues long. With 6 bases clipped from V and 7 bases from J, the junction kept 11 bases outside the gene matches. Germline loops: CDR1 SGHAT, CDR2 FQNNGV. CDR3 residues: CASREGRTGGPNSPLHF. The CDR3 bases are TGTGCCAGCAGGGAGGGAAGGACAGGGGGCCCCAATTCACCCCTCCACTTT.

The chain recombines TRBV11-2 with TRBJ1-6; 8 bases line up with TRBD1. The CDR3 extends over 14 amino acids. Trimming at V came to 3 bases and at J to 8 bases, leaving 3 bases not matched to a gene. Germline V gene sequence: CDR1 SGHAT, CDR2 FQNNGV. CDR3 nucleotide sequence: TGTGCCAGCAGCTTGGACAGGGTAGATTCACCCCTCCACTTT. Translated, it gives CASSLDRVDSPLHF.

The rearrangement joins TRBV28 to TRBJ1-2; D may be TRBD1 (5 bases). The CDR3 is 14 residues long. V dropped 7 bases and J dropped 4 bases, with 16 bases sitting between them. Per germline, CDR1 MDHEN and CDR2 SYDVKM. The CDR3 nucleotides read TGTGCCAGCAACCCGGGGGGGAACTTCTATGGCTACACCTTC. Translating it yields CASNPGGNFYGYTF.

The CDR3 DNA reads TGTGCCAGCAGTGCTAGAATCTGGCGCAATGAGCAGTTCTTC. This codes for CASSARIWRNEQFF. The chain employs TRBV2 and TRBJ2-1; D is ambiguous. CDR1 SNHLY and CDR2 FYNNEI come from the germline V gene. The CDR3 has 14 amino acids. Trimming took off 4 bases at V and 6 bases at J, with 13 bases between the two ends.

This clone was recorded a few times. The CDR3 DNA reads TGTGCCAGCAGCCTGGACAGTTCCTACGAGCAGTACGTC. It codes for CASSLDSSYEQYV. This sequence joins TRBV7-8 and TRBJ2-7, with D perhaps TRBD1 (6 bases). Trimming stripped 5 bases from V and 1 base from J, with 9 bases between. Germline CDR1 and CDR2: SGHVS and FQNEAQ. The CDR3 totals 13 residues.

The chain couples TRBV19 to TRBJ1-6; D not certain. Germline CDR1 and CDR2: LNHDA and SQIVND (reference sequence). V lost 3 bases and J 9 bases, leaving 18 bases between the germline ends. The CDR3 extends over 16 amino acids. The CDR3 loop is CASSMAGLRLGSPLHF. The CDR3, as DNA: TGTGCCAGTAGTATGGCAGGCCTCCGTTTGGGTTCACCCCTCCACTTT.

This clone was observed a single time. V is TRBV7-2 and J is TRBJ1-2; perhaps TRBD1 as D (6 bases). V was cut by 5 bases and J by 6 bases, with 16 bases left in between. The CDR3 spans 14 residues. Germline V gene lookup returns CDR1 SGHTA and CDR2 FQGNSA. This CDR3 is CASSINRARDGYTF. The CDR3 DNA reads TGTGCCAGCAGCATTAACAGGGCCAGGGATGGCTACACCTTC.

On this clone itself: A junction end diverges from the germline sequence, so it may reflect a read error. The J gene is TRBJ1-4, the V gene TRBV19; 10 bases fit TRBD1. Germline V CDR1 and CDR2: LNHDA, SQIVND (reference sequence). CDR3 size: 16 residues. CDR3 residues: CASSDRGRLTNEKLFF. In nucleotides, the CDR3 is TGTGCCAGTAGCGACAGGGGGCGCCTCACTAATGAAAAGCTGTTTTTT.

The genes are TRBV7-8 and TRBJ1-3; D gene uncertain. The germline gives CDR1 SGHVS, CDR2 FQNEAQ. V lost 1 base, J lost 0 bases, and 7 bases lay in between. The CDR3 is 15 amino acids. The chain's CDR3 is CASSLVRYSGNTIYF. CDR3 bases: TGTGCCAGCAGCTTAGTGAGGTACTCTGGAAACACCATATATTTT.

V and J are TRBV6-5 and TRBJ2-5; 12 bases agree with TRBD2. The trim removed 6 bases at V and 5 bases at J, leaving 4 bases unmatched. The length of the CDR3 is 14 residues. Germline CDR1 and CDR2: MNHEY and SVGAGI. The CDR3 nucleotides are TGTGCCAGCAGGACTAGCGGGGGATGGGAGACCCAGTACTTC. It encodes CASRTSGGWETQYF.

The V and J genes are TRBV7-8 and TRBJ2-5, with a weak D call TRBD2 (6 bases). CDR3 length equals 15 residues. The V gene's germline CDR1 is SGHVS and CDR2 FQNEAQ. The V end lost 1 base, the J end lost 4 bases, and 13 bases lay between the germline ends. CDR3 loop: CASSLEASDGETQYF. In DNA, the CDR3 is TGTGCCAGCAGCTTAGAGGCTAGCGACGGAGAGACCCAGTACTTC.

This clone appeared a few times. The J gene is TRBJ1-4, the V gene TRBV24-1, with TRBD1 matching 7 bases. The germline V gene encodes CDR1 KGHDR and CDR2 SFDVKD. V trimming: 2 bases; J trimming: 8 bases; junction bases outside the gene matches: 7. The CDR3 sequence is 15 residues long. CDR3 nucleotide sequence: TGTGCCACCAGTGATTCAGGGGGAGTCAGGGAAAAACTGTTTTTT. Translated, it gives CATSDSGGVREKLFF.

V gene TRBV5-1 combines with J gene TRBJ2-7; D is possibly TRBD1 (6 bases). Germline V gene lookup returns CDR1 SGHRS and CDR2 YFSETQ. The CDR3 totals 16 residues. Trimming took off 2 bases at V and 3 bases at J, with 18 bases between the two ends. The CDR3 bases are TGCGCCAGCAGCTTTTCCTCCGGGACACTGGTCTACGAGCAGTACGTC. Translation: CASSFSSGTLVYEQYV.

A word on this clone: One junction end does not reproduce the germline sequence, and a read error may be involved. The rearrangement uses TRBV3-1 (or the pseudogene TRBV3-2) and TRBJ2-1; 7 bases line up with TRBD2. From germline, CDR1 is LGHDT and CDR2 YNNKEL (reference sequence). The CDR3 has 12 residues. CDR3 protein: CASSQPSGAALF. The DNA for the CDR3 is TGTGCCAGCAGCCAACCCAGCGGGGCGGCGCTCTTC.

The rearrangement uses TRBV15 and TRBJ1-1, with a tentative D call TRBD1 (6 bases). CDR1 is LNHNV and CDR2 is YYDKDF in the germline V gene (reference sequence). Trimming left V 7 bases short and J 1 base short, with 16 bases between. The CDR3 spans 15 residues. This CDR3 is CATIRDKKANTEAFF. The CDR3 DNA reads as TGTGCCACCATACGGGACAAAAAGGCGAACACTGAAGCTTTCTTT.

Written as DNA, the CDR3 is TGTGCCAGCACCGGCCCGACAGAGGGGAAAGGAAAACTGTTTTTT. Its translation is CASTGPTEGKGKLFF. This chain joins TRBV2 and TRBJ1-4; D is possibly TRBD1 (5 bases). Germline CDR1 is SNHLY and CDR2 is FYNNEI. V lost 7 bases, J lost 10 bases, and 22 bases lay in between. This CDR3 region has 15 residues.

The chain carries TRBV12-5 and TRBJ2-1, with 10 bases identical to TRBD1. Germline loops: CDR1 LGHNT, CDR2 FRNRAP. The V gene end was trimmed by 2 bases and the J gene end by 14 bases; junction bases not matched to a gene: 6. The CDR3 extends over 13 amino acids. The CDR3 DNA reads as TGTGCTAGTGGTTTGTTACCTGGACAGGGGGAGTTCTTC. Protein product: CASGLLPGQGEFF. The full variable domain, in which reference TRBV12-5 and TRBJ2-1 provide the parts outside the CDR3, is DARVTQTPRHKVTEMGQEVTMRCQPILGHNTVFWYRQTMMQGLELLAYFRNRAPLDDSGMPKDRFSAEMPDATLATLKIQPSEPRDSAVYFCASGLLPGQGEFFGPGTRLTVL.

The chain recombines TRBV28 with TRBJ2-1, with D hard to call. The V and J ends lost 5 bases and 4 bases respectively, with 12 bases between them. The CDR3 contains 14 residues. Germline V gives CDR1 MDHEN, CDR2 SYDVKM. The chain's CDR3 is CASSGLAHYNEQFF. CDR3 sequence (DNA): TGTGCCAGCAGTGGTCTGGCACATTACAATGAGCAGTTCTTC.

CDR3 in amino acids: CASSLPDLDRSNTEAFF. The CDR3 nucleotides read TGTGCCAGCAGCTTACCCGACTTGGACAGATCGAACACTGAAGCTTTCTTT. This rearrangement joins TRBV7-2 to TRBJ1-1; D is possibly TRBD1 (6 bases). Trimming removed 2 bases at V and 1 base at J, with 17 bases between. Germline-derived CDR1 and CDR2 are SGHTA and FQGNSA. CDR3 length equals 17 residues.

The chain combines TRBV5-4 with TRBJ2-3, with D possibly being TRBD1 or TRBD2 (6 bases each). CDR1 is SGHNT and CDR2 is YYREEE in the germline V gene (reference sequence). The CDR3 sequence is 17 residues long. V lost 5 bases, J lost 8 bases, and 27 bases lay in between. The CDR3: CASRTGRTRLGGGTQYF. The CDR3 nucleotides read TGTGCCAGCAGGACAGGCCGGACTCGGTTAGGGGGAGGTACGCAGTATTTT.

J is TRBJ2-4 and V is TRBV19, with D unresolved. Between the trimmed V and J ends, which lost 2 bases and 5 bases, there was a span of 4 bases. This CDR3 has 12 amino acids. Germline V gives CDR1 LNHDA, CDR2 SQIVND (reference sequence). The CDR3 DNA reads TGTGCCAGTAGTATACTGGAAAACATTCAGTACTTC. Its translation: CASSILENIQYF.

The V and J genes are TRBV12-5 and TRBJ1-4; 7 bases map to TRBD1. CDR3 size: 15 residues. Germline CDR1 LGHNT, CDR2 FRNRAP. V trimming: 3 bases; J trimming: 4 bases; junction bases outside the gene matches: 5. CDR3 in DNA: TGTGCTAGTGGTTTATGGTGGACAGGTAATGAAAAACTGTTTTTT. It is translated as CASGLWWTGNEKLFF. Full variable domain (remainder filled in from reference TRBV12-5 and TRBJ1-4): DARVTQTPRHKVTEMGQEVTMRCQPILGHNTVFWYRQTMMQGLELLAYFRNRAPLDDSGMPKDRFSAEMPDATLATLKIQPSEPRDSAVYFCASGLWWTGNEKLFFGSGTQLSVL.

The V gene is TRBV28, the J gene TRBJ1-6, with 10 nucleotides matching TRBD1. Germline assignment: CDR1 MDHEN and CDR2 SYDVKM. The CDR3 is 16 amino acids. The J segment lost 7 bases and the V segment lost 10 bases, leaving 13 bases of the junction unmatched. CDR3 sequence reads: CAIKTGTGVRNSPLHF. CDR3 nucleotides: TGTGCCATCAAAACCGGGACAGGGGTCCGGAATTCACCCCTCCACTTT.

This clone has just one count. This chain links TRBV6-1 with TRBJ1-2; unclear D gene. CDR1 is MNHNS and CDR2 is SASEGT in the germline V gene. Trimming removed 1 base from V and 2 bases from J, with 8 bases in between. This CDR3 region has 14 residues. CDR3 DNA sequence: TGTGCCAGCAGTGAAGTGGTCAGCAACTATGGCTACACCTTC. Protein sequence: CASSEVVSNYGYTF.